This is a list of T cell receptor beta chains from one sample in a study of shared clonotypes between healthy human individuals. The data were produced by immunoSEQ multiplex PCR, yet TCRdb's version contains in-frame clones alone and is incomplete. The table shows some 500,000 clones, with 90% to 97% occurring only once. Input material: naive CD4+ T cells sorted from blood. These receptors were taken from a woman aged 30 to 39 in good health. Each CDR3 is given with its conserved first and last residue. The order of the fields is clone size, J gene, V gene, D gene, CDR3 DNA, CDR3 protein. The D gene is left open where the match is weak. Not every row has a clone size; where given, it reads once, few, many or a size class.

>.|TRBJ1-1|TRBV7-9|.
TGTGCCAGCAGCGCCGGGCGGGGGAACACTGAAGCTTTCTTT
CASSAGRGNTEAFF
>once|TRBJ2-7|TRBV28|.
TGTGCCAGCAGTATCCGCTTCGAGCAGTACTTC
CASSIRFEQYF
>.|TRBJ2-2|TRBV7-2|.
TGTGCCAGCAGCTCTAACGGACAGGCGGGAAGGGGGGCCGGGGAGCTGTTTTTT
CASSSNGQAGRGAGELFF
>once|TRBJ2-1|TRBV5-1|.
TGCGCCAGCAGCATCAGAGACAATGAGCAGTTCTTC
CASSIRDNEQFF
>.|TRBJ2-1|TRBV19|TRBD2
TGTGCCAGTAGTACTGTACTAGCGGGCGACAATGAGCAGTTCTTC
CASSTVLAGDNEQFF
>.|TRBJ2-2|TRBV15|.
TGTGCCACCAGCAGGGGGAAGGGGGAGAACACCGGGGAGCTGTTTTTT
CATSRGKGENTGELFF
>once|TRBJ1-2|TRBV2|TRBD1
TGTGCCGGCCGGGACAGGGGGCGCTTCGACTATGGCTACACCTTC
CAGRDRGRFDYGYTF
>once|TRBJ2-7|TRBV6-1|TRBD2
TGTGCCAGCAGTGAAGAGGCGGGAGTGGGCGAGCAGTACTTC
CASSEEAGVGEQYF
>once|TRBJ2-1|TRBV5-6|TRBD2
TGTGCCAGCAGCTCTCGGGACTATTTATCCTACAATGAGCAGTTCTTC
CASSSRDYLSYNEQFF
>.|TRBJ2-7|TRBV28|.
TGTGCCAGCAGTTTCGGCAGAGCTCACGAGCAGTACTTC
CASSFGRAHEQYF
>.|TRBJ2-3|TRBV4-2|TRBD2
TGTGCCAGCAGCCAAGAACTAGCGGGAATCACAGATACGCAGTATTTT
CASSQELAGITDTQYF
>.|TRBJ2-7|TRBV29-1|.
TGCAGCGCGTGGCAAGGAGATCTGAACGAGCAGTACTTC
CSAWQGDLNEQYF
>.|TRBJ2-1|TRBV6-1|.
TGTGCCAGCAGTATGTTGGGGTTCCTTCCGGATGAGCAGTTCTTC
CASSMLGFLPDEQFF
>once|TRBJ1-2|TRBV2|.
TGTGCCAGCAGTGCGTCCGGGACGGGCTATGGCTACACCTTC
CASSASGTGYGYTF
>.|TRBJ1-2|TRBV5-6|.
TGTGCCAGCAGCTCATGGAGGGGTGAAGAGTATGGCTACACCTTC
CASSSWRGEEYGYTF
>.|TRBJ1-5|TRBV12-2|.
TGTGCAAGTCGCTTAGCCCGTATTCTAATCCGGGACAGGGGTCAATTGTCGCCCCAGCATTTT
CASRLARILIRDRGQLSPQHF
>.|TRBJ2-7|TRBV4-1|TRBD2
TGCGCCAGCAGCCAAGCAGGCGGCGGGAGGGCCGGTTACGAGCAGTACTTC
CASSQAGGGRAGYEQYF
>.|TRBJ1-1|TRBV5-1|.
TGCGCCAGCAGCAAAGGGACGGAGAACACTGAAGCTTTCTTT
CASSKGTENTEAFF
>.|TRBJ2-1|TRBV6-6|TRBD2
TGTGCCAGCAGACCATCTAGCGGGAGGCCTGACAATGAGCAGTTCTTC
CASRPSSGRPDNEQFF
>.|TRBJ2-1|TRBV4-1|TRBD2
TGCGCCAGCAGCCAAGTTTTAGGGACTAGCGGGAGAAATGAGCAGTTCTTC
CASSQVLGTSGRNEQFF
>once|TRBJ2-7|TRBV9|.
TGTGCCAGCAGCGCCCACGCGGGGCTGGGGACCTACGAGCAGTACTTC
CASSAHAGLGTYEQYF
>.|TRBJ2-7|TRBV18|TRBD2
TGTGCCAGCTCACAAGGGACTAGCGGTTACGAGCAGTACTTC
CASSQGTSGYEQYF
>.|TRBJ2-7|TRBV5-1|.
TGCGCCAGCAGCCCGGTTATTACAGGGAGGTCCGCCTACGAGCAGTACTTC
CASSPVITGRSAYEQYF
>.|TRBJ2-1|TRBV2|TRBD2
TGTGCCAGCAAGAAATCTAGCGGGAGCTCCAATGAGCAGTTCTTC
CASKKSSGSSNEQFF
>.|TRBJ1-1|TRBV2|.
TGTGCCAGCAGGCCAGAGGGTAGACGTTTGAGTGGCACTGAAGCTTTCTTT
CASRPEGRRLSGTEAFF
>.|TRBJ2-7|TRBV5-1|.
TGCGCCAGCAGCTTGTTGGGCGGGACCCTCGGACTCTACGAGCAGTACTTC
CASSLLGGTLGLYEQYF
>.|TRBJ1-2|TRBV10-3|TRBD1
TGTGCCAGTAGAACAGGGGTTGACTATGGCTACACCTTC
CASRTGVDYGYTF
>.|TRBJ1-2|TRBV10-3|.
TGTGCCATCAGTGAATCGGGGGACGAGCGTGGCTACACCTTC
CAISESGDERGYTF
>.|TRBJ2-6|TRBV5-1|.
TGCGCCAGCAGCTTAATGGAGAGCTCTGGGGCCAACGTCCTGACTTTC
CASSLMESSGANVLTF
>.|TRBJ1-1|TRBV7-3|TRBD1
TGTGCCAGCAGCCTTGGACAGGCGAACACTGAAGCTTTCTTT
CASSLGQANTEAFF
>.|TRBJ2-1|TRBV19|.
TGTGCCAGTAGTATCGAAGACTCCTCCTACAATGAGCAGTTCTTC
CASSIEDSSYNEQFF
>few|TRBJ1-5|TRBV6-5|TRBD1
TGTGCCAGCAGTCCCGACAGGGGAAGCAATCAGCCCCAGCATTTT
CASSPDRGSNQPQHF